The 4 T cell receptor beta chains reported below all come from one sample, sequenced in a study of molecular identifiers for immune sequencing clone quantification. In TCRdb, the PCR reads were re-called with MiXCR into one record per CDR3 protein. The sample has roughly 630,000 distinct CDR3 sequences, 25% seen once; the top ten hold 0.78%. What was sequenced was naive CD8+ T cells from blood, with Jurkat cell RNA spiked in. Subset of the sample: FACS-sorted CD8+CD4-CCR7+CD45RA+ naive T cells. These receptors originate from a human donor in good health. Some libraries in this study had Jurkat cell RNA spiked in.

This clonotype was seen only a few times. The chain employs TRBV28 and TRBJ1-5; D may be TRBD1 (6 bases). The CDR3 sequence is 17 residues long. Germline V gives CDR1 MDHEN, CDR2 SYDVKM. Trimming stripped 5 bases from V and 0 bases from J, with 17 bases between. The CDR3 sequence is CASSPSRGQYSNQPQHF. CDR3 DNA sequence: TGTGCCAGCAGTCCCTCTCGGGGACAATATAGCAATCAGCCCCAGCATTTT.

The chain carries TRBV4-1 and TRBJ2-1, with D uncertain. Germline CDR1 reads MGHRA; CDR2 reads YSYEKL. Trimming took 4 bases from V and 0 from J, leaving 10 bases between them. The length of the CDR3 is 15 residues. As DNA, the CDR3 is TGCGCCAGCAGCCCTACCCCGAGCTCCTACAATGAGCAGTTCTTC. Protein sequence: CASSPTPSSYNEQFF.

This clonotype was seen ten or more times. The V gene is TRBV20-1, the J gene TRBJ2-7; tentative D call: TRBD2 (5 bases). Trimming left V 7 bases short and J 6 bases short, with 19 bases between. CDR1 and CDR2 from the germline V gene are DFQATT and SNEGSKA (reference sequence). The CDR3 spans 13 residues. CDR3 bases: TGCAGTGTTTCTAGCAGGACTCTACGCGAGCAGTACTTC. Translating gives CSVSSRTLREQYF.

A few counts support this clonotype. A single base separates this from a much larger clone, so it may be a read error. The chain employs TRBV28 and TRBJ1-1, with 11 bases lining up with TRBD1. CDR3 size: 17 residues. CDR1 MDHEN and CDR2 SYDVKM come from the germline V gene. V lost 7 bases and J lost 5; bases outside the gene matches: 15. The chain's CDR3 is CASTDPPGDRGSTEAFF. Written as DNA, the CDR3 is TGTGCCAGCACCGACCCTCCGGGGGACAGGGGGAGTACTGAAGCTTTCTTT.